Below, 23 T cell receptor beta chains from the same sample are listed, as sequenced in a study of blood T cells in healthy people across ages. Alongside a J-beta primer mix, a sample-barcoded 5' primer served in a second PCR lasting 7 to 11 cycles. TCRdb independently ran MiXCR on the 5' RACE reads; one entry per CDR3 protein. The data hold about 830,000 distinct CDR3 sequences, with 55% to 70% observed a single time. Sequencing used blood. The receptors were sampled from a man between 25 and 39 years old in good health.

The chain has TRBV12-3 or TRBV12-4 and TRBJ2-7, with a possible D match to TRBD1 (6 bases). The CDR3 consists of 14 residues. V lost 6 bases and J lost 7, with 19 bases in between. In DNA form, the CDR3 reads TGTGCCAGCAGCTTACAGGGAACCTACAATGAGCAGTACTTC. Its translation is CASSLQGTYNEQYF.

This rearrangement joins TRBV20-1 to TRBJ2-5; TRBD2 matches at 7 bases. Germline assignment: CDR1 DFQATT and CDR2 SNEGSKA (reference sequence). The CDR3 sequence is 14 residues long. V lost 1 base, J lost 7 bases, and 9 bases stayed unmatched. The CDR3 is CSARGGTMLGTQYF. CDR3 coding DNA: TGCAGTGCTAGAGGTGGGACTATGCTCGGGACCCAGTACTTC.

V is TRBV25-1 and J is TRBJ2-7, with D possibly being TRBD2 (6 bases). The V gene lost 4 bases and the J gene lost 5 bases, with 21 bases spanning the gap. CDR3 length: 16 residues. CDR1 is MGHDK and CDR2 is SYGVNS in the germline V gene. CDR3 DNA sequence: TGTGCCAGCAGTGGTCGTGGGGCGGGGCAGGGCAACGAGCAGTACTTC. Its protein product is CASSGRGAGQGNEQYF.

At least ten counts were recorded for this clonotype. At one of its ends the junction is not consistent with the germline gene, which may arise from a read error. The chain uses TRBV4-1 and TRBJ1-2; TRBD1 matches 8 bases. Germline V CDR1 and CDR2: MGHRA, YSYEKL. The CDR3 extends over 13 amino acids. The DNA of the CDR3 is TGTGCCAGCAGCCAAGACAGGGGCTATGGCTACACCTTC. The encoded protein is CASSQDRGYGYTF.

The chain recombines TRBV5-1 with TRBJ2-7, with 7 nucleotides matching TRBD2. The end of the DNA is better explained by TRBJ2-5, so the J call may be wrong. Germline loops: CDR1 SGHRS, CDR2 YFSETQ. This CDR3 spans 16 amino acids. In nucleotides, the CDR3 is TGCGCCAGCAGCTTGGGGGTGGAAGCGGGGAAGGAGACCCAGTACTTC. The encoded protein is CASSLGVEAGKETQYF.

V gene TRBV28 combines with J gene TRBJ2-3, with TRBD1 identical over 7 bases. With 8 bases clipped from V and 7 bases from J, the junction kept 12 bases outside the gene matches. CDR1 is MDHEN and CDR2 is SYDVKM in the germline V gene. There are 14 residues in the CDR3. CDR3 DNA sequence: TGTGCCAGCTCCCGCGCAACGGGACAGTATACGCAGTATTTT. Translation: CASSRATGQYTQYF.

The chain is built from TRBV6-1 and TRBJ2-1; D gene uncertain. The germline gives CDR1 MNHNS, CDR2 SASEGT. V gave up 3 bases and J gave up 4 bases, with 13 bases separating them. The CDR3 loop spans 15 amino acids. The CDR3 DNA sequence: TGTGCCAGCAGTGATTATGGAGTGGGATACAATGAGCAGTTCTTC. This translates into CASSDYGVGYNEQFF.

The chain employs TRBV15 and TRBJ2-7, with D perhaps matching TRBD2 (6 bases). Germline loops: CDR1 LNHNV, CDR2 YYDKDF (reference sequence). There are 14 residues in the CDR3. V was pared by 5 bases and J by 11 bases, with 22 bases between. CDR3 bases: TGTGCCACCAGCCGGGCCAATGTTCGGGGGAAGGAGTACTTC. Translating gives CATSRANVRGKEYF.

A few counts support this clonotype. The CDR3 spells CASSQDFYGGVGGPETQYF. The CDR3 coding sequence is TGTGCCAGCAGCCAAGATTTTTACGGTGGGGTAGGGGGCCCAGAGACCCAGTACTTC. The chain is built from TRBV4-2 and TRBJ2-5, with 7 bases identical to TRBD1. V shed 0 bases, J shed 4 bases, and the junction held 17 bases outside the gene matches. Germline values: CDR1 LGHNA, CDR2 YNFKEQ. This CDR3 is 19 amino acids long.

The J gene is TRBJ2-5, the V gene TRBV20-1; 9 bases are shared with TRBD2. CDR3 length: 16 amino acids. The germline V gene has CDR1 DFQATT and CDR2 SNEGSKA (reference sequence). The V gene end was trimmed by 4 bases and the J gene end by 0 bases; junction bases not matched to a gene: 9. CDR3 in amino acids: CSATHLAGVYQETQYF. DNA of the CDR3: TGCAGTGCTACTCACTTAGCGGGAGTCTACCAAGAGACCCAGTACTTC.

J is TRBJ2-2 and V is TRBV6-5; D unresolved. The CDR3 is 16 amino acids. Germline CDR1 and CDR2: MNHEY and SVGAGI. The V and J ends lost 6 bases and 8 bases respectively, with 22 bases between them. The CDR3 region is CASRRTLSRVKGELFF. The CDR3 region has the DNA TGTGCCAGCAGAAGAACTCTTTCGAGAGTCAAGGGGGAGCTGTTTTTT.

This clonotype showed up just a few times. The genes are TRBV7-2 and TRBJ2-7; 9 nucleotides align to TRBD2. Losses at the gene ends were 5 bases for V and 3 bases for J; bases not matched to a gene: 5. Germline values: CDR1 SGHTA, CDR2 FQGNSA. This CDR3 has 14 amino acids. For the CDR3, the DNA is TGTGCCAGCAGCCGAGGACTAGCGCGCTACGAGCAGTACTTC. Translated: CASSRGLARYEQYF.

This clonotype was detected only a few times. The CDR3 DNA sequence: TGTGCCATCAGTGGGCGACTAGCGGAGAACAGCGAGCAGTACTTC. It specifies CAISGRLAENSEQYF. The rearrangement joins TRBV10-3 to TRBJ2-7, with 9 positions matching TRBD2. Germline V gene sequence: CDR1 ENHRY, CDR2 SYGVKD. This CDR3 region has 15 residues. V gave up 4 bases and J gave up 6 bases; unmatched junction bases: 10.

The CDR3 coding sequence is TGTGCCAGTAGTCCAACAGGGACAGAGACCCAGTACTTC. As protein: CASSPTGTETQYF. The rearrangement links TRBV19 to TRBJ2-7, with D possibly TRBD1 on 6 matching bases. The assigned J gene may be wrong: the sequence end matches TRBJ2-5 better. CDR3 length: 13 residues. CDR1 is LNHDA and CDR2 is SQIVND in the germline V gene (reference sequence).

CDR3 sequence reads: CSASTGGRETQYF. DNA of the CDR3: TGCAGTGCTAGTACCGGCGGGCGAGAGACCCAGTACTTC. The rearrangement uses TRBV20-1 and TRBJ2-5; possible D gene TRBD2, 5 bases. The CDR3 covers 13 residues. The ends were cut back, 3 bases at V and 4 bases at J, with 12 bases in the middle. Germline values: CDR1 DFQATT, CDR2 SNEGSKA (reference sequence).

Many counts were recorded for this clonotype. The chain carries TRBV4-3 and TRBJ2-6, with D possibly TRBD1 on 6 matching bases. This CDR3 has 16 amino acids. Per the germline V gene, CDR1 is LGHNA and CDR2 is YSLEER. Trimming cost V 4 bases and J 2 bases, with 12 bases left between them. The CDR3 DNA is TGCGCCAGCAGCCGTCAGACAGGTGCTGGGGCCAACGTCCTGACTTTC. Its translation is CASSRQTGAGANVLTF.

CDR3 residues: CASSPISSRAPRRDGANVLTF. The CDR3 DNA reads as TGCGCCAGCAGCCCAATTTCTTCTCGGGCTCCTAGGAGAGACGGGGCCAACGTCCTGACTTTC. The V and J genes are TRBV5-1 and TRBJ2-6; no firm D call. This CDR3 has 21 residues. Germline assignment: CDR1 SGHRS and CDR2 YFSETQ. Trimming took 4 bases from V and 4 from J, leaving 30 bases between them. The entire variable domain, with the rest obtained from reference TRBV5-1 and TRBJ2-6, is as follows: KAGVTQTPRYLIKTRGQQVTLSCSPISGHRSVSWYQQTPGQGLQFLFEYFSETQRNKGNFPGRFSGRQFSNSRSEMNVSTLELGDSALYLCASSPISSRAPRRDGANVLTFGAGSRLTVL.

This clonotype was picked up a small number of times. This chain links TRBV12-3 or TRBV12-4 with TRBJ1-1; a possible D gene is TRBD1 (5 bases). V lost 4 bases to trimming and J lost 2 bases, with 8 bases between them. CDR3 size: 13 residues. CDR3 DNA: TGTGCCAGCAGTTGGGGGGATAACACTGAAGCTTTCTTT. Protein: CASSWGDNTEAFF.

This sequence joins TRBV2 and TRBJ2-5; 7 nucleotides agree with TRBD2. The junction had 7 bases not matched to a gene; V was cut back by 4 bases and J by 5 bases. Germline-derived CDR1 and CDR2 are SNHLY and FYNNEI. This CDR3 has 14 residues. CDR3 coding DNA: TGTGCCAGCAGTGGGAGCGGGATTTTGGAGACCCAGTACTTC. It yields the protein CASSGSGILETQYF.

The chain couples TRBV2 to TRBJ2-2; D could derive from TRBD1 or TRBD2 (5 bases each). The CDR3 has 17 residues. Between the trimmed V and J ends, which lost 7 bases and 2 bases, there was a span of 20 bases. The germline gives CDR1 SNHLY, CDR2 FYNNEI. The CDR3 here is CASMGRDGRVNTGELFF. CDR3 bases: TGTGCCAGCATGGGTAGGGACGGACGGGTTAACACCGGGGAGCTGTTTTTT.

This clonotype was seen more than once but under ten times. Here the CDR3 reads CAISVVGGREQFF. CDR3 bases: TGTGCCATCAGTGTCGTGGGGGGGAGAGAGCAGTTCTTC. The chain links TRBV10-3 to TRBJ2-1; 7 nucleotides match TRBD2. The J segment lost 10 bases and the V segment lost 4 bases, leaving 7 bases of the junction unmatched. The germline V gene encodes CDR1 ENHRY and CDR2 SYGVKD. This CDR3 has 13 amino acids.

The V gene is TRBV7-9, the J gene TRBJ2-3, with 10 positions matching TRBD2. V shed 8 bases, J shed 8 bases, and the junction held 16 bases outside the gene matches. The CDR3 has 16 residues. Germline V gives CDR1 SEHNR, CDR2 FQNEAQ (reference sequence). CDR3 nucleotides: TGTGCCAGCGGCCCCCAGAAGAGCGGGGGGGACGGTACGCAGTATTTT. Amino acid sequence: CASGPQKSGGDGTQYF.

The chain is built from TRBV29-1 and TRBJ2-7; the D gene is possibly TRBD1 (6 bases). The germline V and J ends were trimmed by 7 bases and 2 bases, with 12 bases remaining between them. Per germline, CDR1 SQVTM and CDR2 ANQGSEA. This CDR3 contains 12 residues. The CDR3 loop reads CSARTDAYEQYF. CDR3 DNA sequence: TGCAGCGCCCGGACAGATGCCTACGAGCAGTACTTC.